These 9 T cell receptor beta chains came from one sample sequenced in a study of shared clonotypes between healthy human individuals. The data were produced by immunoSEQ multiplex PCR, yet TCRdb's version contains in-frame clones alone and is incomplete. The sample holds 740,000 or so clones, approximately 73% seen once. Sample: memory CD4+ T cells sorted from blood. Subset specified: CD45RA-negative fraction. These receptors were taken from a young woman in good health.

CDR3 protein: CASSSLGLANNEQFF. CDR3 nucleotides: TGTGCCAGCAGCTCCCTGGGACTAGCGAACAATGAGCAGTTCTTC. The rearrangement links TRBV7-9 to TRBJ2-1, with 10 bases that match TRBD2. The CDR3 has 15 amino acids. CDR1 and CDR2 (germline): SEHNR, FQNEAQ (reference sequence). V shed 4 bases and J 5 bases; nucleotides not matched to a gene: 5.

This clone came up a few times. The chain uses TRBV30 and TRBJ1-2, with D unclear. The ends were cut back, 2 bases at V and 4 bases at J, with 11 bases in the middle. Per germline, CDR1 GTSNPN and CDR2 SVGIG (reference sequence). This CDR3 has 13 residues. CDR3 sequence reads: CAWSQGITYGYTF. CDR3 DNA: TGTGCCTGGAGTCAAGGGATTACCTATGGCTACACCTTC.

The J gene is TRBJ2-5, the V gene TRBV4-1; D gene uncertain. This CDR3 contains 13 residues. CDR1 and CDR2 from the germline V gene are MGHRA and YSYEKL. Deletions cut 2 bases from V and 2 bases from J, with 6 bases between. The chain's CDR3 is CASSQSPQETQYF. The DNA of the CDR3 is TGCGCCAGCAGCCAATCCCCACAAGAGACCCAGTACTTC.

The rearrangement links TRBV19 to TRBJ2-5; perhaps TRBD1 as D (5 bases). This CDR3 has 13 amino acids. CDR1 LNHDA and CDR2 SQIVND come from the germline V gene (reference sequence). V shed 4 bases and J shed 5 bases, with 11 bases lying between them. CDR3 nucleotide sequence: TGTGCCAGTAGTAGCCAGGACATGGAGACCCAGTACTTC. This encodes CASSSQDMETQYF. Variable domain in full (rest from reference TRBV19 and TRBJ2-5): DGGITQSPKYLFRKEGQNVTLSCEQNLNHDAMYWYRQDPGQGLRLIYYSQIVNDFQKGDIAEGYSVSREKKESFPLTVTSAQKNPTAFYLCASSSQDMETQYFGPGTRLLVL.

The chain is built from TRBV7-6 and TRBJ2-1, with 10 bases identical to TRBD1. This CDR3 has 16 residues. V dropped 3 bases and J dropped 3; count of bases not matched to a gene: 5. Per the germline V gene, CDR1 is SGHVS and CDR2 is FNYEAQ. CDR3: CASSLVGQGVYNEQFF. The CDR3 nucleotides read TGTGCCAGCAGCTTGGTTGGACAGGGGGTCTACAATGAGCAGTTCTTC.

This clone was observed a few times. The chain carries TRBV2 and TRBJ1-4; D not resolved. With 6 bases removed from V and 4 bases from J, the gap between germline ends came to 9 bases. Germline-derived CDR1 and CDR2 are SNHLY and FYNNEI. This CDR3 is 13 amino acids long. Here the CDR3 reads CASRLEINEKLFF. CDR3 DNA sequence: TGTGCCAGCAGACTCGAAATTAATGAAAAACTGTTTTTT.

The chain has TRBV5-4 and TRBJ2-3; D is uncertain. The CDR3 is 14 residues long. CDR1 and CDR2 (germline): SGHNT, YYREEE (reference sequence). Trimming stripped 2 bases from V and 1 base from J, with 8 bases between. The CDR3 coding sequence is TGTGCCAGCAGCTTCTCCCCCCGCACAGATACGCAGTATTTT. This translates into CASSFSPRTDTQYF.

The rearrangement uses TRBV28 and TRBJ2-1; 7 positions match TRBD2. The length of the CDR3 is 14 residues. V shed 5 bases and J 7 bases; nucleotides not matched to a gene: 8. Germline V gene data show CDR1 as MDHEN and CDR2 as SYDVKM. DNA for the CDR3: TGTGCCAGCAGTCCCGGCGGGAGAGAAAATGAGCAGTTCTTC. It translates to CASSPGGRENEQFF.

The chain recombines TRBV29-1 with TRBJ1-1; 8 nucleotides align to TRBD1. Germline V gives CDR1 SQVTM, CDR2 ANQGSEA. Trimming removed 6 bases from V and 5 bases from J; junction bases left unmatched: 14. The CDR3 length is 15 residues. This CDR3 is CSVEAMDRVWTEAFF. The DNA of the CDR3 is TGCAGCGTCGAGGCGATGGACAGGGTGTGGACTGAAGCTTTCTTT.